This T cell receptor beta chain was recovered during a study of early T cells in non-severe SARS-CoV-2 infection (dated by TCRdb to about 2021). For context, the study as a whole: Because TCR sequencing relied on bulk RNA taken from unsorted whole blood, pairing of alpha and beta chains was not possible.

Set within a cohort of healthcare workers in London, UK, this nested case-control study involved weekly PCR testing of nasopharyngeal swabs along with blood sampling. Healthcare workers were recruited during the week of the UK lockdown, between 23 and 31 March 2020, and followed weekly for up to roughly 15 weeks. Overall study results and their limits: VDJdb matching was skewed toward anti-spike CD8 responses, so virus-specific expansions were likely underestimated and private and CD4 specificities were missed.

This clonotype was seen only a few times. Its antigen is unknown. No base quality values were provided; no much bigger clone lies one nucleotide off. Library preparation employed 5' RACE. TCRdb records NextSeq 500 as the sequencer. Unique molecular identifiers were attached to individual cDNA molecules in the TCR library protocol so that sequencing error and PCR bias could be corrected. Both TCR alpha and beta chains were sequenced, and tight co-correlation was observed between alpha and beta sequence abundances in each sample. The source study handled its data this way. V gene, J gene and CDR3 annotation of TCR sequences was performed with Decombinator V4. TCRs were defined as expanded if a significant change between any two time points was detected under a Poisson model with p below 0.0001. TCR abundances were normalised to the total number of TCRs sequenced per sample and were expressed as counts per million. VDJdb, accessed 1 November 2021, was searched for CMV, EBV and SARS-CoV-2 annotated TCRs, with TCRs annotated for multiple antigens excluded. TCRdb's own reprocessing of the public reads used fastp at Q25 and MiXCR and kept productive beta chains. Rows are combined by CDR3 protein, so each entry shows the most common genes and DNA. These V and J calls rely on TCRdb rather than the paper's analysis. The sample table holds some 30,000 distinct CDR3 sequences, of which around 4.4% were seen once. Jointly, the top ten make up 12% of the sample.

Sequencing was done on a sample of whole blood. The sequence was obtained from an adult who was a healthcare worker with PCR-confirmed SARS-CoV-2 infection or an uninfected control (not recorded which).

The CDR3 protein is CASSLINEQYF. The sequenced DNA is TGTGCCAGCAGCTTAATAAACGAGCAGTACTTC. The sequence joins TRBV11-2 to TRBJ2-7; too little of a D gene remains to name it. CDR1 SGHAT and CDR2 FQNNGV are derived from the germline V gene. V is clipped by 2 bases and J by 5 bases, and the sequence between their germline boundaries is 4 bases long. The CDR3 numbers 11 residues from cysteine through phenylalanine. Only the CDR3 DNA is retained, 33 bases long and in frame from the first base.